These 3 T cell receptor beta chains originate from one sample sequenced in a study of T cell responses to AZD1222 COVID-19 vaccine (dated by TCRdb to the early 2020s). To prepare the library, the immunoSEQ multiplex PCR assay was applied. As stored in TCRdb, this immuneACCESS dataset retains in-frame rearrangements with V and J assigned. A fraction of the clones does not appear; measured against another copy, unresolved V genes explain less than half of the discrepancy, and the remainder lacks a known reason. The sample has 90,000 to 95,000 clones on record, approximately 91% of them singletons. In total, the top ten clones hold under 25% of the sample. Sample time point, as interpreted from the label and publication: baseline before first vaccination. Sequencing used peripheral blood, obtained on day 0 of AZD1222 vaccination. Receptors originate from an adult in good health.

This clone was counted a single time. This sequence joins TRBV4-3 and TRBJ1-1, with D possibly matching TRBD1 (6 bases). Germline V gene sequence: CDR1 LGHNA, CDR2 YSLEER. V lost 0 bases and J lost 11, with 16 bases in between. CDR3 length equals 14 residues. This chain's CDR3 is CASSQDQGWGDAFF. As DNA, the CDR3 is TGCGCCAGCAGCCAAGATCAGGGGTGGGGGGATGCTTTCTTT.

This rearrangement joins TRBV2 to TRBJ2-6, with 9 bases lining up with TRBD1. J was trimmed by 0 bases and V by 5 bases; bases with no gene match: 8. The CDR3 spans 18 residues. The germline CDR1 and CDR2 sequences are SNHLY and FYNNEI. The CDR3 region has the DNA TGTGCCAGCAGTCGTACAGGGGGCCGTGACTCTGGGGCCAACGTCCTGACTTTC. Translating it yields CASSRTGGRDSGANVLTF.

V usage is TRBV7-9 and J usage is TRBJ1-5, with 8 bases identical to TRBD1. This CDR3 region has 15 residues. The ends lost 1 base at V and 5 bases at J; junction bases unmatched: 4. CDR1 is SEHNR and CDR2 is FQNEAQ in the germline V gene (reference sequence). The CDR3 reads CASSLEGTGDQPQHF. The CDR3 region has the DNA TGTGCCAGCAGCTTAGAAGGGACAGGAGATCAGCCCCAGCATTTT.